Listed below are T cell receptor beta chains from one sample, sequenced in a study of blood T cell repertoires in COVID-19. The repertoire was sequenced with immunoSEQ multiplex PCR; TCRdb's copy has only in-frame clones and lacks some. Here the sample spans approximately 220,000 clones, around nine tenths being singletons. Specimen: peripheral blood. The receptors derive from a man between 60 and 75 years old with acute or convalescent COVID-19. Each CDR3 is given with its conserved first and last residue. The D gene is left open where the match is weak. The size field is filled for only some rows; it gives once, few, many or a size class.

cdr3_aa,cdr3_nt,clone_size,cdr3_length,d_call,j_call,v_call
CASTKPGGVTGELFF,TGTGCCAGCACAAAACCGGGGGGCGTGACCGGGGAGCTGTTTTTT,.,15,.,TRBJ2-2,TRBV6-6
CASSSGQGLAYEQYF,TGTGCCAGCAGTTCCGGACAGGGCCTCGCCTACGAGCAGTACTTC,.,15,TRBD1,TRBJ2-7,TRBV27
CASSLRGGVSYEQYF,TGTGCCAGCAGTCTGAGGGGGGGCGTCTCCTACGAGCAGTACTTC,.,15,.,TRBJ2-7,TRBV5-4
CSARAGNTIYF,TGCAGTGCTAGAGCGGGAAACACCATATATTTT,once,11,.,TRBJ1-3,TRBV20-1
CASSQNRGPQYF,TGTGCCAGCAGTCAAAACAGGGGGCCCCAGTACTTC,.,12,TRBD1,TRBJ2-5,TRBV11-3
CASSVASGQTYSPLHF,TGTGCCAGCAGCGTAGCCTCGGGACAGACCTATTCACCCCTCCACTTT,.,16,TRBD1,TRBJ1-6,TRBV9
CASSEVWGGLGGEQFF,TGTGCCAGCAGTGAGGTGTGGGGGGGCCTCGGCGGTGAGCAGTTCTTC,.,16,.,TRBJ2-1,TRBV6-1
CAWSVPGQGAFEKLFF,TGTGCCTGGAGTGTCCCGGGACAGGGGGCGTTTGAAAAACTGTTTTTT,.,16,TRBD1,TRBJ1-4,TRBV30
CASSFGDYEQYF,TGCGCCAGCAGCTTCGGTGACTACGAGCAGTACTTC,.,12,.,TRBJ2-7,TRBV5-1
CASSSSATGFNSPLHF,TGCGCCAGCAGCTCATCCGCGACAGGGTTTAATTCACCCCTCCACTTT,.,16,TRBD1,TRBJ1-6,TRBV5-1
CASSFRGQPQHF,TGTGCCAGCAGTTTCCGGGGGCAGCCCCAGCATTTT,.,12,.,TRBJ1-5,TRBV27
CASSLPERKGRNTEAFF,TGTGCCAGCAGTTTGCCCGAGCGGAAGGGAAGAAACACTGAAGCTTTCTTT,.,17,.,TRBJ1-1,TRBV28
CASSGQPNTGELFF,TGTGCCAGCAGCGGACAGCCTAACACCGGGGAGCTGTTTTTT,.,14,.,TRBJ2-2,TRBV7-9
CASSLARGVGGAFSTDTQYF,TGCGCCAGCAGCTTGGCCAGAGGAGTCGGAGGGGCCTTTAGCACAGATACGCAGTATTTT,once,20,.,TRBJ2-3,TRBV5-1
CASSPRGADYNEQFF,TGTGCCAGCAGCCCTCGCGGGGCCGACTACAATGAGCAGTTCTTC,.,15,.,TRBJ2-1,TRBV7-9
CASKPETGGFNQPQHF,TGTGCCAGCAAACCCGAGACAGGGGGTTTCAATCAGCCCCAGCATTTT,few,16,TRBD1,TRBJ1-5,TRBV28
CASSEGSGLASWNWDYEQYF,TGTGCCAGCAGTGAAGGCTCAGGACTAGCGTCGTGGAACTGGGACTACGAGCAGTACTTC,.,20,TRBD2,TRBJ2-7,TRBV6-1
CASSTTKAFF,TGTGCCAGTAGTACCACTAAAGCTTTCTTT,.,10,.,TRBJ1-1,TRBV19
CASSTRDREGGYTF,TGTGCCAGCAGCACCAGGGACAGGGAAGGAGGCTACACCTTC,.,14,TRBD1,TRBJ1-2,TRBV7-9
CAISDGGGFGTGYGYTF,TGTGCCATCAGTGACGGAGGGGGGTTTGGGACAGGCTATGGCTACACCTTC,once,17,TRBD1,TRBJ1-2,TRBV10-3
CASSSRGGPSNTEAFF,TGCGCCAGCAGCTCCCGCGGGGGGCCGTCGAACACTGAAGCTTTCTTT,.,16,.,TRBJ1-1,TRBV5-1
CASRFRGNTEAFF,TGTGCCAGCAGATTCAGGGGGAACACTGAAGCTTTCTTT,few,13,.,TRBJ1-1,TRBV19
CASSPAAGSGVSYEQYF,TGCGCCAGCAGCCCGGCCGCCGGTAGCGGGGTTTCCTACGAGCAGTACTTC,once,17,TRBD2,TRBJ2-7,TRBV4-3
CASSEEWGLAVNEQFF,TGTGCCAGCAGTGAAGAATGGGGACTAGCGGTAAATGAGCAGTTCTTC,.,16,TRBD2,TRBJ2-1,TRBV6-1
CASSISGLQETQYF,TGTGCCAGTAGTATTTCCGGACTCCAAGAGACCCAGTACTTC,.,14,.,TRBJ2-5,TRBV19
CASSLWGQGPPETQYF,TGTGCCAGCAGCCTGTGGGGACAGGGCCCTCCAGAGACCCAGTACTTC,.,16,TRBD1,TRBJ2-5,TRBV5-6
CAWSVFRLAGAQIVAQYF,TGTGCCTGGAGTGTATTTAGGCTAGCGGGGGCCCAAATCGTGGCCCAGTACTTC,.,18,TRBD2,TRBJ2-5,TRBV30
CASSQDPPPRDRGRF,TGCGCCAGCAGCCAAGACCCCCCCCCTCGTGACAGGGGAAGATTT,.,15,TRBD1,TRBJ1-1,TRBV4-1
CASSEVWSTEAFF,TGTGCCAGCAGTGAAGTATGGAGCACTGAAGCTTTCTTT,.,13,.,TRBJ1-1,TRBV6-1
CASSLDSLKQETQYF,TGTGCCAGCAGCTTGGACAGCCTAAAGCAAGAGACCCAGTACTTC,.,15,.,TRBJ2-5,TRBV7-9
CASRSRGAMNTEAFF,TGTGCCAGCAGGTCACGGGGAGCCATGAACACTGAAGCTTTCTTT,.,15,.,TRBJ1-1,TRBV7-8
CASSFGAGSRLNTEAFF,TGTGCCAGCAGTTTTGGGGCAGGGTCCCGCCTGAACACTGAAGCTTTCTTT,.,17,.,TRBJ1-1,TRBV27
CAISPEGDSNQPQHF,TGTGCCATCAGCCCCGAGGGGGATAGCAATCAGCCCCAGCATTTT,.,15,.,TRBJ1-5,TRBV10-3
CASSLNGRAGGEQFF,TGTGCCAGCAGCTTGAATGGCCGGGCAGGGGGTGAGCAGTTCTTC,.,15,TRBD1,TRBJ2-1,TRBV5-4
CASSVTSGGGETQYF,TGTGCCAGCAGCGTGACTAGCGGGGGCGGGGAGACCCAGTACTTC,.,15,TRBD2,TRBJ2-5,TRBV9
CASSDLGTVNQPQHF,TGTGCCAGCAGTGACCTGGGGACAGTAAACCAGCCCCAGCATTTT,.,15,TRBD1,TRBJ1-5,TRBV6-1
CASSWGSGGYVVKNIQYF,TGTGCCAGCAGCTGGGGCAGCGGGGGGTATGTTGTCAAAAACATTCAGTACTTC,.,18,TRBD2,TRBJ2-4,TRBV5-5
CASSPQAAGARGTEAFF,TGTGCCAGCAGCCCTCAGGCGGCAGGGGCGCGAGGGACTGAAGCTTTCTTT,.,17,.,TRBJ1-1,TRBV2
CASSSRGPYNEQFF,TGTGCCAGCAGCTCCCGAGGGCCATACAATGAGCAGTTCTTC,few,14,.,TRBJ2-1,TRBV7-3
CASSQDHTGRIRDTQYF,TGCGCCAGCAGCCAAGATCACACAGGGAGAATAAGAGATACGCAGTATTTT,.,17,.,TRBJ2-3,TRBV4-3
CASSWITDRGYNSPLHF,TGTGCCAGCAGTTGGATAACAGACAGGGGTTATAATTCACCCCTCCACTTT,.,17,TRBD1,TRBJ1-6,TRBV6-2/TRBV6-3
CASSPRGGAYEQYF,TGCGCCAGCAGTCCCCGCGGGGGGGCCTACGAGCAGTACTTC,.,14,TRBD2,TRBJ2-7,TRBV4-1
CASSETGRSSGANVLTF,TGTGCCAGCAGTGAGACAGGGAGGAGCTCTGGGGCCAACGTCCTGACTTTC,.,17,.,TRBJ2-6,TRBV6-1
CASSPTGVLAYGYTF,TGTGCCAGCAGCCCGACAGGGGTGCTGGCCTATGGCTACACCTTC,.,15,TRBD1,TRBJ1-2,TRBV28
CASSMGAGPYEQYF,TGTGCCAGTAGTATGGGAGCGGGCCCTTACGAGCAGTACTTC,.,14,.,TRBJ2-7,TRBV19
CASSLQGWNTEAFF,TGTGCCAGCAGCTTACAGGGGTGGAACACTGAAGCTTTCTTT,.,14,.,TRBJ1-1,TRBV7-3
CASHTNWSPGNTIYF,TGTGCCAGTCACACTAATTGGAGCCCTGGAAACACCATATATTTT,.,15,.,TRBJ1-3,TRBV19
CASSPRVAGSAGELFF,TGTGCCAGCAGCCCCCGGGTAGCGGGGTCGGCCGGGGAGCTGTTTTTT,.,16,TRBD2,TRBJ2-2,TRBV7-6
CASSQDGGSNQPQHF,TGCGCCAGCAGCCAAGATGGGGGCAGTAATCAGCCCCAGCATTTT,.,15,.,TRBJ1-5,TRBV4-1